This T cell receptor (beta chain) came from a study of sequential checkpoint blockade in melanoma (dated by TCRdb to between 2019 and 2020). Regarding the research as a whole: In a 1:1 randomization, patients received either first-line nivolumab then ipilimumab (arm A) or ipilimumab then nivolumab (arm B). Maintenance nivolumab came after both trial sequences. Points the paper makes about the study in general: The response-prediction model combining TCR metrics and mutation burden needs validation in larger, independent patient cohorts.

Explained via the paper, the treatment or condition label denotes: randomized to nivolumab then ipilimumab (arm A) or the reverse (arm B). No trial patient had received prior DNA-damaging chemotherapy. On a FACS Aria II flow cytometer, live CD3+CD8+ cells that were negative for CD19 and CD56 were sorted from thawed PBMCs. Samples were obtained from patients with melanoma enrolled in CheckMate 064, a randomized, open-label phase II trial of sequential checkpoint blockade. Peripheral blood mononuclear cells were obtained through leukapheresis, purified using Ficoll-Paque, and frozen in human serum containing around 10% DMSO. Immediately after sorting, the purity of the sorted blood CD3+CD8+ cells was confirmed to be >95%, and DNA was then extracted. Only one count was recorded for this clone. The antigen it recognizes is unknown. No base quality information exists; no much larger clone differs at one position.

TCRbeta CDR3 regions were immunosequenced from genomic DNA with the immunoSEQ Assay. Before high-throughput sequencing, genomic DNA was amplified using bias-controlled multiplex PCR. The authors' analysis ran thus. To quantify the absolute abundance of each unique TCRbeta CDR3 region, the sequences were collapsed and filtered. Clonality, defined as 1 minus Pielou's evenness, was calculated using productive rearrangements only. A previously published method was used to identify clones with significantly greater frequencies in on-treatment samples than in baseline samples. TCRdb stores this immuneACCESS table with in-frame sequences only. Part of the clones is absent; in the studies checked, under half of the shortfall reflects unresolved V genes, and no reason is known for the rest. D and trimming come from the DNA, and the V and J calls and clone size come from that table. This sample has tens of thousands of clones in its table, and 70% to 90% of those were observed once. Around 13% of the sample goes to the ten largest clones.

Reading from cysteine to phenylalanine, the CDR3 counts 13 amino acids. CDR3 DNA only is kept here, 39 bases in frame from base 1. CDR1 SGHDT and CDR2 YYEEEE are derived from the germline V gene. V loses 4 bases, J loses 5 bases, and the germline ends lie 10 bases apart. The sequence was collected from a human donor with melanoma. The starting material was CD8+ T cells sorted from blood (inferred from file names), obtained from a patient given nivolumab and ipilimumab in sequence. The sequence links TRBV5-6 to TRBJ2-1, with no confident D gene call. The sequenced DNA is TGTGCCAGCAGCCCCCTCGCGGACAATGAGCAGTTCTTC. The translation is CASSPLADNEQFF.